This T cell receptor beta chain was captured by sequencing in a study of T cell repertoires in cytomegalovirus infection. Study-level information: Public TCR beta signatures marked donors with CMV infection and the matching HLA. Study-wide results and caveats: The ex vivo response was dominated by HLA-C-restricted CMV-specific TCR beta clonotypes.

This clonotype was seen more than once but under ten times. As yet, its antigen is unknown. The CDR3 sequence is 13 residues long. Germline values: CDR1 SQVTM, CDR2 ANQGSEA. With 4 bases removed from V and 7 bases from J, the gap between germline ends came to 14 bases. In TCRdb, the reads were re-called with MiXCR into one record per CDR3 protein. The sample lists just over 300,000 distinct CDR3 sequences, roughly 15% occurring once. This receptor was taken from a human donor in good health (CMV status not recorded). Some clones in this sample may be carry-over from other donors' samples. This rearrangement joins TRBV29-1 to TRBJ1-5; D remains unclear. The sequenced sample consisted of PBMCs. In nucleotides, the CDR3 is TGCAGCGTTGCTGTAGCTAGGGAACAGCCCCAGCATTTT. It yields the protein CSVAVAREQPQHF.